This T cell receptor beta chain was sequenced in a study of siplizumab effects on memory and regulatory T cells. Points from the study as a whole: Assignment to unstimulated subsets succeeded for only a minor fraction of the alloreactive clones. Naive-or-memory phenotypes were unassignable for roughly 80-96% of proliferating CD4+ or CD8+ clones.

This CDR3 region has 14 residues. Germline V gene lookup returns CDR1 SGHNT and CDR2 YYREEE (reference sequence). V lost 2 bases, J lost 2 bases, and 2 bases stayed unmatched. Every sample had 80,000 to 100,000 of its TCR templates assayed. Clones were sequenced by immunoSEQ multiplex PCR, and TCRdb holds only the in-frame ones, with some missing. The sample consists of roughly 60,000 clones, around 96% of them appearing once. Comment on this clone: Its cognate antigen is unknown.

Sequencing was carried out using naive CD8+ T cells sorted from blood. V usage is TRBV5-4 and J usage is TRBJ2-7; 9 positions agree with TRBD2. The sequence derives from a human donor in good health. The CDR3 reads CASSFSGGTYEQYF. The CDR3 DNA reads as TGTGCCAGCAGCTTTAGCGGGGGAACCTACGAGCAGTACTTC.